A single sample gave rise to the 22 T cell receptor beta chains below, sequenced in a study of metastatic and nonmetastatic thyroid tumors. Thyroid surgery took place with no prior treatment in any patient. Through MiXCR, TCRdb re-clonotyped the PCR reads. This table holds 13,000 or so clones, under 30% found once. Material for sequencing was tumor tissue. The origin of the receptors is a female donor with papillary thyroid cancer or a benign thyroid nodule (not recorded which). Some clones in this sample may be carry-over from other donors' samples.

V and J are TRBV20-1 and TRBJ1-2; 7 bases map to TRBD1. With V trimmed by 0 bases and J by 7 bases, 11 bases remained unmatched. This CDR3 contains 15 residues. CDR1 is DFQATT, CDR2 SNEGSKA, per germline (reference sequence). The DNA for the CDR3 is TGCAGTGCTAGAGATTGGGAGGACAGGAACGGTGGCTACACCTTC. It specifies CSARDWEDRNGGYTF.

The CDR3 reads CASILLPRLEETQYF. DNA for the CDR3: TGTGCCAGCATTTTACTACCCAGACTGGAAGAGACCCAGTACTTC. The chain has TRBV6-2 or TRBV6-3 and TRBJ2-5, with unresolved D. Trimming took 7 bases from V and 3 from J, leaving 18 bases between them. The length of the CDR3 is 15 residues. Germline V CDR1 and CDR2: MNHEY, SVGEGT.

This chain links TRBV28 with TRBJ1-2, with D possibly matching TRBD1 (5 bases). With 4 bases removed from V and 8 bases from J, the gap between germline ends came to 17 bases. Germline lookup yields CDR1 MDHEN and CDR2 SYDVKM. The CDR3 covers 14 residues. In DNA form, the CDR3 reads TGTGCCAGCAGTTCGCACAGGTGGATTAAGGGCTACACCTTC. Protein: CASSSHRWIKGYTF.

This clone appeared many times. The rearrangement joins TRBV5-1 to TRBJ1-3; TRBD1 agrees at 7 bases. Germline trimming cut 3 bases from V and 7 bases from J; bases unmatched to any gene: 4. From germline, CDR1 is SGHRS and CDR2 YFSETQ. CDR3 length equals 13 residues. CDR3 protein: CASSYDRANTIYF. CDR3 nucleotide sequence: TGCGCCAGCAGCTATGACAGGGCGAACACCATATATTTT.

V gene TRBV7-1 combines with J gene TRBJ2-3; 10 nucleotides align to TRBD2. TRBV7-1 is filed as an ORF, its function uncertain. This CDR3 is 19 amino acids long. V was clipped by 3 bases and J by 0 bases; unmatched bases: 12. The CDR3 sequence is CASSSPDLAGGLSTDTQYF. Written as DNA, the CDR3 is TGTGCCAGCAGCTCCCCTGACTTAGCGGGGGGACTTAGCACAGATACGCAGTATTTT.

This clone is medium-sized in the sample. The V and J genes are TRBV6-1 and TRBJ1-2; no reliable D call. CDR1 is MNHNS and CDR2 is SASEGT in the germline V gene. The CDR3 contains 14 residues. Trimming removed 5 bases at V and 8 bases at J, with 18 bases between. CDR3: CASSFRREGKGYTF. CDR3 in DNA: TGTGCCAGCAGTTTCCGGCGGGAGGGAAAAGGCTACACCTTC.

The rearrangement joins TRBV20-1 to TRBJ2-4; no reliable D call. Between the trimmed V and J ends, which lost 7 bases and 1 base, there was a span of 11 bases. The CDR3 loop spans 13 amino acids. Germline V CDR1 and CDR2: DFQATT, SNEGSKA (reference sequence). CDR3 in amino acids: CSGSGEAKNIQYF. The DNA of the CDR3 is TGCAGTGGATCCGGAGAGGCCAAAAACATTCAGTACTTC.

This clone has at least ten counts. Other DNA sequences of this sample code for an identical CDR3. The chain recombines TRBV29-1 with TRBJ2-2, with 11 nucleotides matching TRBD2. There are 15 residues in the CDR3. Germline V gene lookup returns CDR1 SQVTM and CDR2 ANQGSEA. The junction had 7 bases not matched to a gene; V was cut back by 7 bases and J by 3 bases. The CDR3 loop is CSARGLAEHTGELFF. The CDR3 DNA reads as TGCAGCGCCCGGGGACTAGCGGAGCACACCGGGGAGCTGTTTTTT.

Of note for this clone: The junction departs from the called germline gene at one end, perhaps through a read error. The V gene is TRBV14, the J gene TRBJ2-2; a possible D gene is TRBD1 (5 bases). The CDR3 spans 16 residues. CDR1 is SGHDN and CDR2 is FVKESK in the germline V gene. This CDR3 reads CVSSQDSGLGTGELFF. The DNA of the CDR3 is TGTGTCAGCAGCCAAGACAGTGGGCTTGGCACCGGGGAGCTGTTTTTT. Looking up the rest from reference TRBV14 and TRBJ2-2 gives the full variable domain: EAGVTQFPSHSVIEKGQTVTLRCDPISGHDNLYWYRRVMGKEIKFLLHFVKESKQDESGMPNNRFLAERTGGTYSTLKVQPAELEDSGVYFCVSSQDSGLGTGELFFGEGSRLTVL.

The chain has TRBV6-1 and TRBJ2-5, with TRBD1 as a possible D gene (6 bases). The CDR3 loop spans 17 amino acids. Trimming removed 3 bases at V and 2 bases at J, with 19 bases between. The germline V gene has CDR1 MNHNS and CDR2 SASEGT. The CDR3 spells CASSESLLAGTQETQYF. For the CDR3, the DNA is TGTGCCAGCAGTGAGAGCCTCTTGGCCGGGACACAAGAGACCCAGTACTTC.

This rearrangement joins TRBV20-1 to TRBJ1-1; tentative D call: TRBD1 (6 bases). With 2 bases removed from V and 3 bases from J, the gap between germline ends came to 7 bases. Germline loops: CDR1 DFQATT, CDR2 SNEGSKA (reference sequence). The CDR3 contains 12 residues. This chain's CDR3 is CSARRGDTEAFF. CDR3 in DNA: TGCAGTGCTAGAAGGGGGGACACTGAAGCTTTCTTT.

This clone was picked up a small number of times. The junction and the germline gene differ at one end; a read error may be behind it. Other DNA sequences of this sample code for an identical CDR3. V gene TRBV12-3 or TRBV12-4 combines with J gene TRBJ2-2; D gene uncertain. This CDR3 comprises 12 residues. CDR3 region: CASIKRPGELFF. The CDR3 bases are TGTGCCAGCATCAAACGTCCCGGTGAGCTGTTTTTT.

The chain's CDR3 is CASRETGGPNTEAFF. The DNA of the CDR3 is TGTGCCAGCAGGGAAACAGGGGGCCCGAACACTGAAGCTTTCTTT. The chain recombines TRBV2 with TRBJ1-1; TRBD1 agrees at 9 bases. CDR1 is SNHLY and CDR2 is FYNNEI in the germline V gene. This CDR3 has 15 residues. J lost 1 base, V lost 6 bases, and 6 bases had no gene match.

This rearrangement joins TRBV11-1 to TRBJ2-1, with 8 bases that match TRBD2. The CDR3 has 15 residues. V shed 4 bases and J 6 bases; nucleotides not matched to a gene: 8. Germline assignment: CDR1 SGHAT and CDR2 FQDESV (reference sequence). The CDR3 bases are TGTGCCAGCAGCTGGAGCGGGAGCGAGGCCAATGAGCAGTTCTTC. This encodes CASSWSGSEANEQFF.

The sample holds a few counts of this clone. Relative to the germline gene, one junction end is altered; a read error may explain this. This chain uses TRBV4-2 with TRBJ2-7; 9 bases are a match to TRBD1. The CDR3 is 15 amino acids. Germline CDR1 is LGHNA and CDR2 is YNFKEQ. This CDR3 is CASSQPGQGTYERYF. The CDR3 bases are TGTGCCAGCAGCCAACCGGGACAGGGAACTTACGAGCGGTACTTC.

Ten or more counts support this clone. The V and J genes are TRBV5-4 and TRBJ2-5, with 9 bases that match TRBD2. Trimming removed 2 bases from V and 0 bases from J; junction bases left unmatched: 2. CDR3 length equals 15 residues. The germline V gene has CDR1 SGHNT and CDR2 YYREEE (reference sequence). The CDR3 protein is CASSFGTSYQETQYF. CDR3 coding DNA: TGTGCCAGCAGCTTTGGGACTAGCTACCAAGAGACCCAGTACTTC.

This clone is labeled as medium-sized. The chain uses TRBV6-1 and TRBJ2-1; no reliable D call. This CDR3 contains 14 residues. Trimming stripped 5 bases from V and 3 bases from J, with 11 bases between. Germline V gene lookup returns CDR1 MNHNS and CDR2 SASEGT. The CDR3 nucleotides read TGTGCCAGCAGTCCCGGACCGCGCTACAATGAGCAGTTCTTC. This gives the protein CASSPGPRYNEQFF.

Of note for this clone: A much larger clone lies one base from this, so it may be a read error. The V gene is TRBV11-2, the J gene TRBJ2-1; 8 nucleotides line up with TRBD2. CDR1 and CDR2 from the germline V gene are SGHAT and FQNNGV. V shed 4 bases and J 7 bases; nucleotides not matched to a gene: 12. The CDR3 length is 16 residues. The CDR3, as DNA: TGTGCCAGCAGCTCCGGTACTAGCGGCCTGGGGAATGAGCAGTTCTTC. As protein: CASSSGTSGLGNEQFF.

At least ten counts were recorded for this clone. The chain has TRBV6-1 and TRBJ2-3, with no clear D. There are 14 residues in the CDR3. CDR1 and CDR2 (germline): MNHNS, SASEGT. Trimming stripped 7 bases from V and 6 bases from J, with 17 bases between. CDR3 coding DNA: TGTGCCAGCAAAACGGTCCTCAAAACGGATACGCAGTATTTT. The encoded protein is CASKTVLKTDTQYF.

A word on this clone: A much bigger clone sits one base away, suggesting this may be a read error. V and J are TRBV9 and TRBJ1-2; D gene unclear. Trimming pared 4 bases from V and 2 bases from J, leaving 15 bases between. This CDR3 contains 15 residues. Germline lookup yields CDR1 SGDLS and CDR2 YYNGEE. CDR3: CASSPRLGQNYGYTF. The CDR3, as DNA: TGTGCCAGCAGCCCCCGGTTAGGGCAGAACTATGGCTACACCTTC.

The table lists this clone with a few counts. The gene calls are TRBV6-2 or TRBV6-3 and TRBJ1-4; D uncertain. Trimming shortened V by 4 bases and J by 6 bases, and 15 bases separated the two germline ends. The CDR3 covers 15 residues. Germline-derived CDR1 and CDR2 are MNHEY and SVGEGT. CDR3 sequence: CASSFPGLRDEKLFF. CDR3 in DNA: TGTGCCAGCAGTTTCCCCGGCCTGCGGGATGAAAAACTGTTTTTT.

There are many counts of this clone. The rearrangement links TRBV28 to TRBJ2-5, with 8 bases lining up with TRBD2. The germline V gene has CDR1 MDHEN and CDR2 SYDVKM. CDR3 size: 16 residues. Trimming cost V 5 bases and J 3 bases; bases outside gene matches: 11. The CDR3 protein is CASSTGTRATKETQYF. CDR3 nucleotide sequence: TGTGCCAGCAGTACCGGGACTAGGGCCACTAAAGAGACCCAGTACTTC. The entire variable domain, with the rest obtained from reference TRBV28 and TRBJ2-5, is as follows: DVKVTQSSRYLVKRTGEKVFLECVQDMDHENMFWYRQDPGLGLRLIYFSYDVKMKEKGDIPEGYSVSREKKERFSLILESASTNQTSMYLCASSTGTRATKETQYFGPGTRLLVL.